This TCR beta chain comes out of a study of radiotherapy plus CTLA-4 blockade in lung cancer. Study observations and caveats: Interferon-beta and early blood T cell clone dynamics reportedly predicted response best. Tumor-origin TCR clones grew in blood after radiotherapy plus ipilimumab.

Ipilimumab CTLA-4 blockade and focal radiation were given to patients with chemo-refractory metastatic non-small-cell lung cancer. The CDR3 extends over 13 amino acids. The V end lost 3 bases, the J end lost 4 bases, and 7 bases lay between the germline ends. Looked up from germline, CDR1 is SGDLS and CDR2 is YYNGEE. Turning to this clone: The antigen is not known.

Assay: immunoSEQ multiplex PCR; the TCRdb copy retains only in-frame clones and omits some. The sample records about 80,000 clones, 84% being singletons. The chain employs TRBV9 and TRBJ2-2; D not certain. The sequencing here drew on peripheral blood, taken from a patient treated with radiotherapy plus ipilimumab. This receptor was taken from a human donor with non-small cell lung cancer who had stable disease on radiotherapy plus ipilimumab. The DNA for the CDR3 is TGTGCCAGCAGCGCGGTCTTCACCGGGGAGCTGTTTTTT. Translated, it gives CASSAVFTGELFF.